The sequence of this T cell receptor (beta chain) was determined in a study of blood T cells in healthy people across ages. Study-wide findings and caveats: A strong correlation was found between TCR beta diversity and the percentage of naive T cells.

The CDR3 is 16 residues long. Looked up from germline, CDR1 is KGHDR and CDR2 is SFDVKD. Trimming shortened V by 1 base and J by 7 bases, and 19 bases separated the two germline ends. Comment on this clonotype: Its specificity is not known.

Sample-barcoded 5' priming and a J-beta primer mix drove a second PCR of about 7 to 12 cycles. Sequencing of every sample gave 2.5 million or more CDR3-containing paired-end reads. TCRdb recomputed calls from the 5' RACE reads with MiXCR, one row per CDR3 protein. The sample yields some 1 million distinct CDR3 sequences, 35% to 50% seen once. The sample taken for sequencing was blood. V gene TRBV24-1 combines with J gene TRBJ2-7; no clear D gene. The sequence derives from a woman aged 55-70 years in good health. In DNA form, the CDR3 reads TGTGCCACCAGTGATTTATCCAACCTAGGGTCGGATGAGCAGTACTTC. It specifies CATSDLSNLGSDEQYF.